Listed here is a single TCR beta chain. This entry belongs to a study of blood T cell repertoires in COVID-19. CDR1 SGHNT and CDR2 YENEEA come from the germline V gene. V shed 3 bases and J shed 4 bases, with 9 bases lying between them. The CDR3 runs 13 residues. Original processing notes: Amplification of reference gene primers was used by the study to estimate nucleated cell counts. The method was immunoSEQ multiplex PCR; TCRdb's version includes in-frame clones alone and lacks a portion of them. The V and J calls and clone size were taken over from that table, and D and trimming were inferred from the DNA. The sample contains over 150,000 clones, 70% to 80% of which appear only once.

Sequencing was carried out using PBMCs or T cells enriched from blood (not recorded which). This chain uses TRBV11-3 with TRBJ2-5; D unclear. This clonotype was sampled from a woman in her 50s who had recovered from COVID-19. The CDR3 reads CASSLNNRETQYF. CDR3 bases: TGTGCCAGCAGCTTGAACAACAGAGAGACCCAGTACTTC.